This T cell receptor (beta chain) came from a study of human T cells and chemical hapten exposure. Study in general: Chiefly women, the patients showed alopecia areata, totalis or universalis.

Specified time point: patch test 2, 6 weeks after DPC sensitization. Treatment denoted: therapeutic diphenylcyclopropenone sensitization with weekly scalp DPC. This clonotype has only one observation. Its antigen is not known. Relative to the germline gene, one junction end is altered; a read error may explain this. Study outcomes and limitations: TCRs above 1 in 1000 frequency stayed constant with DPC sensitization.

TCRdb re-analysed the RACE reads in MiXCR, keeping a single row per CDR3 protein. The sample lists tens of thousands of distinct CDR3 sequences, 6.5% to 8% occurring once. This clonotype was obtained from a young woman with alopecia areata. Some clones in this sample may be carry-over from other donors' samples. The source was whole blood, collected in connection with sensitization to the hapten diphenylcyclopropenone (DPC).

Here the CDR3 DNA reads TGTGCCAGCAGTCAGACAGGGGCCTCTGGAGACACCATATATTTT. Encoded protein: CASSQTGASGDTIYF. The chain recombines TRBV6-6 with TRBJ1-3; 8 nucleotides match TRBD1. CDR1 is MNHNY, CDR2 SVGAGI, per germline (reference sequence). The CDR3 has 15 amino acids.